A single sample is the source of the 27 T cell receptor beta chains below, sequenced in a study of long-term antiretroviral therapy in people with HIV. Runs used v3.0 of the immunoSEQ assay and were done at survey level. Assay used: immunoSEQ multiplex PCR; TCRdb lists only in-frame clones, some missing. This table has 35,000 to 50,000 clones, approximately 86% appearing once. The source was unsorted PBMCs, collected 0.1 years before starting antiretroviral therapy. These receptors were obtained from a woman aged 45 to 65 with HIV.

This chain uses TRBV18 with TRBJ2-3; D is undetermined. The ends were cut back, 0 bases at V and 4 bases at J, with 8 bases in the middle. The CDR3 runs to 14 residues. Germline-derived CDR1 and CDR2 are KGHSH and LQKENI. The CDR3 DNA is TGTGCCAGCTCACCACCGCCCGTGGCAGATACGCAGTATTTT. Translation gives CASSPPPVADTQYF.

This CDR3 reads CASSLGLMNTEAFF. In nucleotides, the CDR3 is TGTGCCAGCAGCTTGGGACTGATGAACACTGAAGCTTTCTTT. The chain carries TRBV7-2 and TRBJ1-1, with D possibly matching TRBD1 (5 bases). Germline V lookup: CDR1 SGHTA, CDR2 FQGNSA. The CDR3 extends over 14 amino acids. V was shortened by 3 bases and J by 0 bases, with 8 bases between the two germline ends. The complete variable domain, with remaining parts taken from reference TRBV7-2 and TRBJ1-1, reads GAGVSQSPSNKVTEKGKDVELRCDPISGHTALYWYRQSLGQGLEFLIYFQGNSAPDKSGLPSDRFSAERTGGSVSTLTIQRTQQEDSAVYLCASSLGLMNTEAFFGQGTRLTVV.

The J gene is TRBJ2-2, the V gene TRBV6-5; D tentatively fits TRBD1 or TRBD2 (6 bases each). CDR3 length: 15 amino acids. In germline, CDR1 is MNHEY, CDR2 SVGAGI. Trimming cost V 4 bases and J 5 bases, with 14 bases left between them. The CDR3 region is CASSSEGGETGELFF. In nucleotides, the CDR3 is TGTGCCAGCAGTTCCGAGGGGGGTGAAACCGGGGAGCTGTTTTTT.

This rearrangement joins TRBV25-1 to TRBJ1-3, with TRBD1 identical over 10 bases. The junction had 10 bases not matched to a gene; V was cut back by 4 bases and J by 4 bases. The CDR3 has 17 amino acids. Germline CDR1 reads MGHDK; CDR2 reads SYGVNS. DNA of the CDR3: TGTGCCAGCAGTGGACCGGGACAGGGGTTTTCCGGAAACACCATATATTTT. Its translation: CASSGPGQGFSGNTIYF.

The chain joins TRBV19 to TRBJ1-5, with D possibly being TRBD1 (6 bases). The CDR3 contains 14 residues. Trimming took off 7 bases at V and 4 bases at J, with 14 bases between the two ends. Germline V gene lookup returns CDR1 LNHDA and CDR2 SQIVND (reference sequence). This CDR3 is CASNAQGINQPQHF. The CDR3 DNA reads as TGTGCCAGTAATGCCCAGGGGATAAATCAGCCCCAGCATTTT.

In this sample, this clone turned up a few times. The DNA for the CDR3 is TGTGCCAGTAGTAAAGGCGCATCAAACACTGAAGCTTTCTTT. This translates into CASSKGASNTEAFF. The chain has TRBV19 and TRBJ1-1; D not resolved. CDR1 LNHDA and CDR2 SQIVND come from the germline V gene (reference sequence). The CDR3 length is 14 residues. V was shortened by 4 bases and J by 2 bases, with 11 bases between the two germline ends. The complete variable domain, with remaining parts taken from reference TRBV19 and TRBJ1-1, reads DGGITQSPKYLFRKEGQNVTLSCEQNLNHDAMYWYRQDPGQGLRLIYYSQIVNDFQKGDIAEGYSVSREKKESFPLTVTSAQKNPTAFYLCASSKGASNTEAFFGQGTRLTVV.

The rearrangement uses TRBV14 and TRBJ1-4; a weak D match, TRBD1 (5 bases). This CDR3 has 11 residues. Germline assignment: CDR1 SGHDN and CDR2 FVKESK. Trimming took 3 bases from V and 13 from J, leaving 9 bases between them. DNA for the CDR3: TGTGCCAGCAGCCAGGACACGGTACTGTTTTTT. Encoded protein: CASSQDTVLFF.

This chain uses TRBV9 with TRBJ2-1; the D gene is possibly TRBD2 (5 bases). The CDR3 spans 16 residues. Trimming removed 0 bases from V and 4 bases from J, with 14 bases in between. The V gene's germline CDR1 is SGDLS and CDR2 YYNGEE. CDR3 bases: TGTGCCAGCAGCGTAGGCCGAGACCGGGGATACAATGAGCAGTTCTTC. Protein: CASSVGRDRGYNEQFF.

DNA of the CDR3: TGTGCCAGTAGGGACAGGGGGCCCAATCAGCCCCAGCATTTT. Its protein product is CASRDRGPNQPQHF. V is TRBV19 and J is TRBJ1-5; 11 bases line up with TRBD1. CDR3 size: 14 residues. Germline V gene data show CDR1 as LNHDA and CDR2 as SQIVND (reference sequence). The J segment lost 3 bases and the V segment lost 6 bases, leaving 1 base of the junction unmatched.

The rearrangement links TRBV7-3 to TRBJ2-2, with 9 bases identical to TRBD1. The V segment lost 5 bases and the J segment 6 bases; nucleotides outside the gene matches: 10. Looked up from germline, CDR1 is SGHTA and CDR2 is FQGTGA. The CDR3 consists of 16 residues. The CDR3 bases are TGTGCCAGCAGCAGACAACCGGGACAGGGCGCCGGGGAGCTGTTTTTT. Translation gives CASSRQPGQGAGELFF.

The chain has TRBV10-3 and TRBJ2-1, with 11 bases identical to TRBD1. The CDR3 totals 15 residues. The V gene end was trimmed by 0 bases and the J gene end by 6 bases; junction bases not matched to a gene: 1. CDR1 and CDR2 (germline): ENHRY, SYGVKD. The CDR3 DNA sequence: TGTGCCATCAGTGAGTCCGGGACAGGGGGCAATGAGCAGTTCTTC. Amino acid sequence: CAISESGTGGNEQFF.

Comments on this clone: A read error may account for a junction end that differs from germline. The chain couples TRBV4-1 to TRBJ2-1; D uncertain. The CDR3 length is 13 residues. The germline V gene encodes CDR1 MGHRA and CDR2 YSYEKL. The DNA for the CDR3 is TGCGCCAGCAGCCAAGTTGGAACCCCTGAGGAGTTCTTC. This translates into CASSQVGTPEEFF.

This clone was counted a single time. The chain uses TRBV9 and TRBJ1-1; TRBD1 aligns across 10 bases. Per the germline V gene, CDR1 is SGDLS and CDR2 is YYNGEE. The V gene end was trimmed by 3 bases and the J gene end by 5 bases; junction bases not matched to a gene: 7. This CDR3 has 15 residues. This CDR3 reads CASSATGTGETEAFF. CDR3 DNA sequence: TGTGCCAGCAGCGCCACCGGGACAGGGGAAACTGAAGCTTTCTTT.

The V and J genes are TRBV28 and TRBJ1-2; unclear D gene. Germline lookup yields CDR1 MDHEN and CDR2 SYDVKM. CDR3 length: 12 amino acids. V gave up 4 bases and J gave up 4 bases, with 7 bases separating them. The CDR3 is CASSSAIYGYTF. CDR3 nucleotides: TGTGCCAGCAGTTCAGCAATCTATGGCTACACCTTC.

The gene calls are TRBV9 and TRBJ2-6; possible D gene TRBD2, 6 bases. The germline V gene has CDR1 SGDLS and CDR2 YYNGEE. The V gene lost 3 bases and the J gene lost 2 bases, with 6 bases spanning the gap. The CDR3 has 14 amino acids. CDR3 sequence reads: CASSAGAGANVLTF. Here the CDR3 DNA reads TGTGCCAGCAGCGCGGGGGCTGGGGCCAACGTCCTGACTTTC. Filled out from reference TRBV9 and TRBJ2-6, the complete variable domain reads DSGVTQTPKHLITATGQRVTLRCSPRSGDLSVYWYQQSLDQGLQFLIQYYNGEERAKGNILERFSAQQFPDLHSELNLSSLELGDSALYFCASSAGAGANVLTFGAGSRLTVL.

The genes are TRBV11-2 and TRBJ2-1; 10 bases match TRBD2. This CDR3 region has 19 residues. The junction had 11 bases not matched to a gene; V was cut back by 3 bases and J by 0 bases. Germline V lookup: CDR1 SGHAT, CDR2 FQNNGV. CDR3 protein: CASSFVAGGLLGSYNEQFF. The CDR3, as DNA: TGTGCCAGCAGCTTCGTAGCGGGGGGCCTATTAGGCTCCTACAATGAGCAGTTCTTC.

The sample holds one count of this clone. This chain uses TRBV19 with TRBJ2-1; perhaps TRBD2 as D (5 bases). The germline gives CDR1 LNHDA, CDR2 SQIVND (reference sequence). The CDR3 totals 14 residues. Between the trimmed V and J ends, which lost 7 bases and 3 bases, there was a span of 13 bases. This CDR3 reads CASKGGSYYNEQFF. The CDR3 region has the DNA TGTGCCAGTAAAGGAGGCTCATACTACAATGAGCAGTTCTTC.

This clone was detected once. The J gene is TRBJ2-5, the V gene TRBV6-1; tentative D call: TRBD2 (5 bases). V was pared by 4 bases and J by 5 bases, with 14 bases between. The CDR3 extends over 14 amino acids. Looked up from germline, CDR1 is MNHNS and CDR2 is SASEGT. The CDR3 nucleotides read TGTGCCAGCAGTGGTACTAGTAATCCGGAGACCCAGTACTTC. Translating gives CASSGTSNPETQYF.

The chain combines TRBV5-1 with TRBJ1-1; D perhaps matches TRBD1 (6 bases). V was trimmed by 0 bases and J by 1 base, leaving 7 bases between them. The CDR3 contains 14 residues. Per germline, CDR1 SGHRS and CDR2 YFSETQ. The CDR3: CASSLAQGNTEAFF. The CDR3 DNA sequence: TGCGCCAGCAGCTTGGCACAGGGGAACACTGAAGCTTTCTTT.

The chain has TRBV5-1 and TRBJ2-3; the match to TRBD2 covers 8 bases. The V gene end was trimmed by 5 bases and the J gene end by 2 bases; junction bases not matched to a gene: 7. Per the germline V gene, CDR1 is SGHRS and CDR2 is YFSETQ. The CDR3 is made up of 15 amino acids. The CDR3: CASSYIAGPTDTQYF. The CDR3 coding sequence is TGCGCCAGCAGTTACATAGCGGGGCCCACAGATACGCAGTATTTT. Variable domain in full (rest from reference TRBV5-1 and TRBJ2-3): KAGVTQTPRYLIKTRGQQVTLSCSPISGHRSVSWYQQTPGQGLQFLFEYFSETQRNKGNFPGRFSGRQFSNSRSEMNVSTLELGDSALYLCASSYIAGPTDTQYFGPGTRLTVL.

The rearrangement joins TRBV5-1 to TRBJ1-1; 10 positions match TRBD1. Trimming removed 3 bases from V and 7 bases from J; junction bases left unmatched: 6. Germline V CDR1 and CDR2: SGHRS, YFSETQ. This CDR3 has 14 residues. The CDR3 reads CASSSGQGGGEAFF. The CDR3 DNA reads as TGCGCCAGCAGCTCAGGACAGGGGGGTGGTGAAGCTTTCTTT.

The chain employs TRBV2 and TRBJ2-1; D gene ambiguous. CDR1 and CDR2 (germline): SNHLY, FYNNEI. V was pared by 4 bases and J by 6 bases, with 4 bases between. The CDR3 consists of 11 residues. The chain's CDR3 is CASSAINEQFF. The CDR3 nucleotides are TGTGCCAGCAGTGCTATCAATGAGCAGTTCTTC. The complete variable domain, with remaining parts taken from reference TRBV2 and TRBJ2-1, reads EPEVTQTPSHQVTQMGQEVILRCVPISNHLYFYWYRQILGQKVEFLVSFYNNEISEKSEIFDDQFSVERPDGSNFTLKIRSTKLEDSAMYFCASSAINEQFFGPGTRLTVL.

The chain employs TRBV10-1 and TRBJ2-1; 7 bases map to TRBD1. Germline V gene sequence: CDR1 WNHNN, CDR2 SYGVQD (reference sequence). J gave up 0 bases and V 1 base, and 15 bases lay outside the gene matches. The CDR3 runs to 20 residues. CDR3 loop: CASSEWGYTGDRSSYNEQFF. DNA of the CDR3: TGCGCCAGCAGTGAGTGGGGATATACAGGGGATCGGAGCTCCTACAATGAGCAGTTCTTC.

This clone was seen a single time. The chain is built from TRBV15 and TRBJ2-1; 12 positions match TRBD2. The ends lost 2 bases at V and 6 bases at J; junction bases unmatched: 2. The CDR3 is 15 residues long. Looked up from germline, CDR1 is LNHNV and CDR2 is YYDKDF (reference sequence). In DNA, the CDR3 is TGTGCCACCAGCAGAAGGACTAGCGGGGTCAATGAGCAGTTCTTC. It yields the protein CATSRRTSGVNEQFF.

The chain recombines TRBV7-2 with TRBJ1-1, with D unresolved. The germline V and J ends were trimmed by 6 bases and 4 bases, with 18 bases remaining between them. The CDR3 sequence is 15 residues long. Germline CDR1 is SGHTA and CDR2 is FQGNSA. Written as DNA, the CDR3 is TGTGCCAGCAGGACCGCAGTGAACTTAGGCACTGAAGCTTTCTTT. Translation gives CASRTAVNLGTEAFF.

The V call is TRBV9, the J call TRBJ1-1; D possibly corresponds to TRBD1 (5 bases). The germline CDR1 and CDR2 sequences are SGDLS and YYNGEE. V was pared by 4 bases and J by 1 base, with 8 bases between. The CDR3 covers 13 residues. The CDR3 loop is CASSRGRNTEAFF. The DNA of the CDR3 is TGTGCCAGCAGCAGGGGACGGAACACTGAAGCTTTCTTT.

This clone has only one observation. The chain is built from TRBV2 and TRBJ2-7, with TRBD2 matching over 13 bases. From germline, CDR1 is SNHLY and CDR2 FYNNEI. The CDR3 covers 15 residues. V dropped 6 bases and J dropped 4; count of bases not matched to a gene: 6. CDR3: CASRGTSGELYEQYF. The CDR3 DNA reads as TGTGCCAGCAGGGGGACTAGCGGGGAGCTGTACGAGCAGTACTTC.